This TCR beta chain was identified during a study of CD4 and CD8 cells across lung adenocarcinoma regions. Germline CDR1 reads MNHNS; CDR2 reads SASEGT. V gave up 0 bases and J gave up 13 bases, with 22 bases separating them. CDR3 length equals 16 residues. Donors had localized lung adenocarcinoma, a non-small cell lung cancer. TCRdb independently ran MiXCR on the PCR reads; one entry per CDR3 protein. The repertoire includes about 25,000 distinct CDR3 sequences, around half of them detected once, and 45% to 60% sits in the top ten. The receptor was isolated from a male donor with lung adenocarcinoma. The CD4 and CD8 labels of this study may be unreliable. The chain has TRBV6-1 and TRBJ2-4; D is perhaps TRBD1 or TRBD2 (5 bases each). Sequenced input: CD8+ T cells from the center of a lung tumor. CDR3 coding DNA: TGTGCCAGCAGTGAAGCGGGGACGTGGGCCGGGAACACGCAGTACTTC. Its protein is CASSEAGTWAGNTQYF.